These T cell receptor beta chains were read from a single sample in a study of blood T cell repertoires in COVID-19. Measured with immunoSEQ multiplex PCR; TCRdb has only the in-frame clones, and not every one. The data show approximately 450,000 clones, with around 89% seen just once and 4.3% held by the top ten. Sequencing was done on a sample of peripheral blood. These receptors all come from a woman in her 30s with acute or convalescent COVID-19. CDR3s include the opening cysteine and the closing phenylalanine or tryptophan. Fields, in order: J gene, V gene, D gene, clone size, CDR3 protein, CDR3 DNA. A D gene is named only where the DNA matches it firmly. For some rows the clone size is stated as once, few or many, or as a class when expanded; others skip it.

>TRBJ2-5|TRBV9|TRBD1|NA
CASSLTGTGGAGETQYF
TGTGCCAGCAGCCTGACCGGGACAGGGGGCGCCGGAGAGACCCAGTACTTC
>TRBJ2-5|TRBV2|TRBD2|once
CASSASGEETQYF
TGTGCCAGCAGTGCTAGCGGGGAGGAGACCCAGTACTTC
>TRBJ2-7|TRBV9|TRBD1|NA
CASSVAGTGSYEQYF
TGTGCCAGCAGCGTAGCAGGGACAGGGTCCTACGAGCAGTACTTC
>TRBJ1-5|TRBV6-1|TRBD1|NA
CASSERRGQHF
TGTGCCAGCAGTGAGCGCAGGGGGCAGCATTTT
>TRBJ1-1|TRBV11-2|NA|once
CASSRGLTNTEAFF
TGTGCCAGCAGCCGCGGACTGACGAACACTGAAGCTTTCTTT
>TRBJ2-7|TRBV4-1|NA|NA
CASSLREDEQYF
TGCGCCAGCAGCCTCAGGGAGGACGAGCAGTACTTC
>TRBJ2-7|TRBV29-1|NA|NA
CSVSGVEQYF
TGCAGCGTCTCAGGGGTCGAGCAGTACTTC
>TRBJ2-7|TRBV27|TRBD1|NA
CASSLSTGVMYEQYF
TGTGCCAGCAGTTTATCGACAGGGGTGATGTACGAGCAGTACTTC
>TRBJ2-7|TRBV15|NA|NA
CATSRAWAANEQYF
TGTGCCACCAGCAGAGCTTGGGCAGCCAACGAGCAGTACTTC
>TRBJ2-7|TRBV10-1|NA|NA
CASSDRQSSYEQYF
TGCGCCAGCAGTGACCGACAGAGCTCCTACGAGCAGTACTTC
>TRBJ2-7|TRBV7-8|NA|NA
CASSQTAGLGEQYF
TGTGCCAGCAGCCAGACGGCGGGCTTGGGCGAGCAGTACTTC
>TRBJ1-6|TRBV19|TRBD1|NA
CASSFGQARGALHF
TGTGCCAGTAGTTTCGGACAGGCCCGTGGGGCCCTCCACTTT
>TRBJ1-1|TRBV10-3|NA|NA
CAISAAAREYTEAFF
TGTGCCATCAGTGCCGCCGCGAGGGAGTACACTGAAGCTTTCTTT
>TRBJ1-2|TRBV12-3/TRBV12-4|NA|NA
CASSSRRYGYTF
TGTGCCAGCAGTTCAAGGCGGTATGGCTACACCTTC
>TRBJ2-3|TRBV6-1|TRBD1|NA
CASSEGSGGNTQYF
TGTGCCAGCAGTGAAGGTTCAGGGGGAAATACGCAGTATTTT
>TRBJ1-2|TRBV3-1/TRBV3-2|NA|NA
CASSQESGIYGYTF
TGTGCCAGCAGCCAAGAGTCGGGGATCTATGGCTACACCTTC
>TRBJ2-4|TRBV3-1/TRBV3-2|NA|many
CASSKQVAKNIQYF
TGTGCCAGCAGCAAACAGGTAGCCAAAAACATTCAGTACTTC
>TRBJ2-7|TRBV5-1|NA|NA
CASSLDGLEQYF
TGCGCCAGCAGCTTGGACGGACTCGAGCAGTACTTC
>TRBJ1-2|TRBV4-1|NA|NA
CASSQDTGNYGYTF
TGCGCCAGCAGCCAAGATACAGGGAACTATGGCTACACCTTC
>TRBJ1-1|TRBV2|TRBD1|many
CASRVQGGTEAFF
TGTGCCAGCAGGGTACAGGGGGGCACTGAAGCTTTCTTT
>TRBJ1-6|TRBV2|TRBD1|NA
CASKRQGAAIGSPLHF
TGTGCCAGCAAACGACAGGGGGCCGCTATTGGTTCACCCCTCCACTTT
>TRBJ2-7|TRBV7-9|NA|NA
CASSLVSGPLSYEQYF
TGTGCCAGCAGCTTAGTTTCAGGCCCGTTATCCTACGAGCAGTACTTC
>TRBJ1-1|TRBV5-1|NA|NA
CASSPGTTHTEAFF
TGCGCCAGCAGTCCCGGGACAACACACACTGAAGCTTTCTTT
>TRBJ1-6|TRBV4-2|TRBD1|once
CASSQDRTGSPLHF
TGTGCCAGCAGCCAAGACCGGACAGGCTCACCCCTCCACTTT
>TRBJ1-6|TRBV15|NA|NA
CATSRDSNSPLHF
TGTGCCACCAGCAGAGACTCTAATTCACCCCTCCACTTT
>TRBJ1-3|TRBV6-5|NA|NA
CASSYSVGPSGNTIYF
TGTGCCAGCAGTTACTCGGTGGGGCCCTCTGGAAACACCATATATTTT
>TRBJ1-1|TRBV6-5|NA|NA
CASSVRQDTEAFF
TGTGCCAGCAGCGTCAGACAGGACACTGAAGCTTTCTTT
>TRBJ1-2|TRBV18|TRBD1|NA
CASSLTGDHYGYTF
TGTGCCAGCTCACTGACAGGGGACCACTATGGCTACACCTTC
>TRBJ1-1|TRBV7-3|NA|NA
CASSLSVEDWESGTEAFF
TGTGCCAGCAGCTTATCGGTTGAAGACTGGGAGTCGGGCACTGAAGCTTTCTTT
>TRBJ2-7|TRBV7-9|TRBD2|NA
CASRAGGETYEQYF
TGTGCCAGCAGAGCGGGGGGCGAAACCTACGAGCAGTACTTC
>TRBJ2-7|TRBV3-1/TRBV3-2|TRBD1|NA
CASSQLGQSHEQYF
TGTGCCAGCAGCCAACTGGGACAGAGCCACGAGCAGTACTTC